This TCR beta chain was found in a study of cytomegalovirus exposure and HLA in healthy donors. For the study at large: A later analysis reported the 130 or so validation repertoires used the same platform as the 550 to 700 first-cohort repertoires. General study points: Cytomegalovirus association was listed for about 180 TCR beta chains. The tendency of first-cohort TCR clusters to co-occur in the 100 to 150 validation repertoires emerged from a later analysis. Cytomegalovirus status was reportedly diagnosed by the classifier with high sensitivity and specificity.

V was clipped by 2 bases and J by 5 bases; unmatched bases: 6. The CDR3 runs to 15 residues. Germline CDR1 is SGHVS and CDR2 is FNYEAQ. Measured with immunoSEQ multiplex PCR; TCRdb has only the in-frame clones, and not every one. The sample has about 150,000 clones, roughly 92% seen once. On this clone itself: Its antigen remains unidentified.

The receptor comes from a man aged 18 to 30 in good health and CMV-seronegative. The specimen was PBMCs. The chain joins TRBV7-6 to TRBJ2-1; 7 nucleotides align to TRBD2. Here the CDR3 reads CASSLSASGHNEQFF. In DNA, the CDR3 is TGTGCCAGCAGCTTATCGGCTAGCGGACACAATGAGCAGTTCTTC.